This T cell receptor beta chain was sequenced during a study of T cells in Graves' hyperthyroidism and ophthalmopathy. Germline V gives CDR1 MDHEN, CDR2 SYDVKM. This CDR3 contains 17 residues. Trimming took 10 bases from V and 8 from J; bases not matched to a gene: 13. There are many counts of this clonotype. Amplification yielded TCR beta CDR3 regions, with RNA transcripts as the source. HTBI primers drove first-round RT-PCR of the TCR CDR3. MiXCR was run by TCRdb on the multiplex PCR reads, yielding one entry per CDR3 protein. The sample shows 200,000 to 250,000 distinct CDR3 sequences, roughly 18% of them seen only once.

The sequenced sample consisted of blood. V gene TRBV28 combines with J gene TRBJ2-6, with 14 bases matching TRBD2. The receptor was isolated from a man in his fifties with Graves' hyperthyroidism. CDR3 in DNA: TGTGCCACCACGTTAGGACTAGCGGGAGGCCGGCCCAACGTCCTGACTTTC. Encoded protein: CATTLGLAGGRPNVLTF.